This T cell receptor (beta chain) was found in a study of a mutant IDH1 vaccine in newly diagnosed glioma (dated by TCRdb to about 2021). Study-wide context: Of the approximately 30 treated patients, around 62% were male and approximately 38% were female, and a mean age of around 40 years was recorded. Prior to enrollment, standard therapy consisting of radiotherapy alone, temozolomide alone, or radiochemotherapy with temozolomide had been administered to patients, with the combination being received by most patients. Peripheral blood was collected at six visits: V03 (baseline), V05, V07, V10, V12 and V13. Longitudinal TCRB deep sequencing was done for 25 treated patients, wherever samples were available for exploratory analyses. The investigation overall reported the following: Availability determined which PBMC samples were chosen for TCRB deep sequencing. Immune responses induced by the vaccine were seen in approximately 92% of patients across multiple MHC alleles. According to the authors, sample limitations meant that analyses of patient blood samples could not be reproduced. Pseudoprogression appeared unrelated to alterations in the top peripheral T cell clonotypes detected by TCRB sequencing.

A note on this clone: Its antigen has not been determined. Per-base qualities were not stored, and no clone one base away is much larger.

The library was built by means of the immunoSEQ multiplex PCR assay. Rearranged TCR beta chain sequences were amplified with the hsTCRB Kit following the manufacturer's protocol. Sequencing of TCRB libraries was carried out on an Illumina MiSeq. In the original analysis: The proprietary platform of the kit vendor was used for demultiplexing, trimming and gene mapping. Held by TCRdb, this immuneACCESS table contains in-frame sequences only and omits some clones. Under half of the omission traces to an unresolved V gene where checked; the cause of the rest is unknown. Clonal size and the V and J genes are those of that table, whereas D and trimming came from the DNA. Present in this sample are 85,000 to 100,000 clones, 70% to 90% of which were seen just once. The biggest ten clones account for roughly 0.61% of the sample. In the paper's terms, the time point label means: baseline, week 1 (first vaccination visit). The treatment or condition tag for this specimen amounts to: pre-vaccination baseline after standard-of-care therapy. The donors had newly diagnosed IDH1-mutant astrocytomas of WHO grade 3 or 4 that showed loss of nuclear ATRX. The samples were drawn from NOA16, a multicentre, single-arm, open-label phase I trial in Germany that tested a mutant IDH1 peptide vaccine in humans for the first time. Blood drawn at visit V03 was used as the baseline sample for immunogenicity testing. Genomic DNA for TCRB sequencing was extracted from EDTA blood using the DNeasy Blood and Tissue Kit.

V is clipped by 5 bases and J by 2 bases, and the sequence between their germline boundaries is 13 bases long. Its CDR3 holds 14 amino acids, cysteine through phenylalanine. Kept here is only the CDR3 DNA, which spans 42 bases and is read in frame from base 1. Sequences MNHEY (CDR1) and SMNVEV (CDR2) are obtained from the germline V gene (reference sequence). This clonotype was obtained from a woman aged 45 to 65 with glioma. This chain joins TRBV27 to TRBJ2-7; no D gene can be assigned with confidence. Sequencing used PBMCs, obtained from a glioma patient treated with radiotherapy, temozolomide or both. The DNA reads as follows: TGTGCCAGCAGTCCTCACCCAAGGGCCTACGAGCAGTACTTC. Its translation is CASSPHPRAYEQYF.